This TCR beta chain was identified in a study of T cell responses to AZD1222 COVID-19 vaccine. Libraries were prepared by immunoSEQ multiplex PCR; TCRdb keeps only in-frame clonotypes and omits some of them. The table shows 150,000 to 200,000 clones, with approximately 87% occurring only once. As to this clone: Its specificity is unknown.

Study-wide points: Recipients of AZD1222 seropositive at baseline numbered only six or seven. Sampling captured repertoires only after the peak T cell response. CD4 TCRs covered the whole spike, strongest at regions 160-218 and 743-854. It should be noted that donors were predominantly white British and more often female, and clonal diversity was possibly underestimated.

The TCR originated in an adult in good health. This specimen consisted of peripheral blood, obtained on day 0 of MenACWY control vaccination.

The CDR3 nucleotides read TGTGCCAGCACCTCCGGAACCGGGACCAGGAATTCACCCCTCCACTTT. Protein product: CASTSGTGTRNSPLHF. The chain carries TRBV28 and TRBJ1-6, with a possible D match to TRBD1 (5 bases). The ends were cut back, 7 bases at V and 7 bases at J, with 20 bases in the middle. The germline CDR1 and CDR2 sequences are MDHEN and SYDVKM. This CDR3 is built from 16 residues.